This T cell receptor (beta chain) was identified in a study of neoadjuvant anti-PD-1 for oral cavity cancer. Produced via immunoSEQ multiplex PCR; TCRdb's table is partial and in-frame only. Among tens of thousands of clones, 60% to 80% were seen once, and the ten largest hold about 5%. The time point here: after neoadjuvant nivolumab, at surgical resection. The V and J ends lost 2 bases and 4 bases respectively, with 11 bases between them. CDR3 length equals 15 residues. In germline, CDR1 is MGHDK, CDR2 SYGVNS. The clonotype originates from a person aged 35-80 years with oral cavity squamous cell carcinoma. The sample here was PBMCs, taken after nivolumab (anti-PD-1) treatment. This chain links TRBV25-1 with TRBJ2-2, with D perhaps TRBD2 (6 bases). DNA of the CDR3: TGTGCCAGCAGTGAAGACGGGACTTTCACCGGGGAGCTGTTTTTT. Translated, it gives CASSEDGTFTGELFF.